This T cell receptor beta chain was found in a study of CD8 T cells in Susac syndrome. The CDR3 has 11 residues. V lost 4 bases and J 7 bases, leaving 8 bases between the germline ends. CDR1 is SQVTM, CDR2 ANQGSEA, per germline. RNA amounts of roughly 0.5 to 1 ug underwent reverse transcription with random hexamers. TCRdb re-derived calls from the immunoSEQ multiplex PCR reads in MiXCR, one entry per CDR3 protein. The sample shows around 80,000 distinct CDR3 sequences, around 94% of them seen only once. The authors sequenced TCR beta from blood CD8+ and CD4+ T cells. Overall study results and limits: It was acknowledged in the study that the number of individuals who were included in its TCR sequencing and HLA analysis was relatively small. Across the total CD8+ repertoires, sixteen Susac-specific public clones were found. The CD8+ TEMRA repertoires yielded 5 or 6 such clones.

In the case of this clonotype: The antigen is unknown.

The clonotype comes from a human donor with Susac syndrome. The chain couples TRBV29-1 to TRBJ2-1; D ambiguous. Sample: CD8+ T cells from PBMCs. The CDR3 region has the DNA TGCAGCGTTGCCATAGGAAATGAGCAGTTCTTC. It yields the protein CSVAIGNEQFF.